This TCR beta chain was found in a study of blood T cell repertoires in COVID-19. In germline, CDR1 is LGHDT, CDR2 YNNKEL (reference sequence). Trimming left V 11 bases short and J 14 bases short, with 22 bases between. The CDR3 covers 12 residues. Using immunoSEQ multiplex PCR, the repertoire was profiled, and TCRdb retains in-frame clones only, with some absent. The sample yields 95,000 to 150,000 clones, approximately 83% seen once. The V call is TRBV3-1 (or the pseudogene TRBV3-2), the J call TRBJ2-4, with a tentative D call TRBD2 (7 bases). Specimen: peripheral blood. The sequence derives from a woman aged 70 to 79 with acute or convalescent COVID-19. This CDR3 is CASLGGGTSKYF. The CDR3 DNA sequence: TGTGCCTCCTTAGGCGGGGGCACAAGTAAGTACTTC.